Listed here are 13 T cell receptor beta chains from one sample, sequenced in a study of post-analysis software for immune sequencing data. General study findings and limits: With TRBV5-6, TRBV5-1 and TRBV20-1 included, 4 to 6 TRBV segments were more frequent in patients than in controls.

These receptors have no identified antigens. Tagging with unique molecular identifiers was a feature of the TCR beta cDNA libraries. TCRdb called the PCR reads again in MiXCR, with one record for every CDR3 protein. The data contain 450,000 to 700,000 distinct CDR3 sequences, roughly 40% of them singletons. The sequencing input was blood. These receptors were taken from a girl aged 5 to 17 with multiple sclerosis.

This clonotype was counted only a few times. The V and J genes are TRBV5-5 and TRBJ2-1, with a tentative D call TRBD2 (6 bases). The CDR3 length is 15 residues. The V gene's germline CDR1 is SGHKS and CDR2 YYEKEE (reference sequence). The V and J ends lost 0 bases and 9 bases respectively, with 16 bases between them. CDR3 DNA: TGTGCCAGCAGCTTGGGGGGACTCAGCGGCTTTGAGCAGTTCTTC. Its translation: CASSLGGLSGFEQFF.

CDR3 loop: CAWGGYNEQFF. CDR3 nucleotides: TGTGCCTGGGGGGGCTACAATGAGCAGTTCTTC. The genes are TRBV30 and TRBJ2-1; D is tentatively TRBD1 or TRBD2 (5 bases each). Trimming shortened V by 5 bases and J by 3 bases, and 5 bases separated the two germline ends. The CDR3 contains 11 residues. The germline V gene encodes CDR1 GTSNPN and CDR2 SVGIG (reference sequence).

This sequence joins TRBV5-1 and TRBJ2-1, with a possible D match to TRBD1 (6 bases). The germline CDR1 and CDR2 sequences are SGHRS and YFSETQ. The CDR3 sequence is 14 residues long. The V end lost 0 bases, the J end lost 7 bases, and 11 bases lay between the germline ends. CDR3 sequence (DNA): TGCGCCAGCAGCTTGGTTACAGGGTGGAATGAGCAGTTCTTC. It yields the protein CASSLVTGWNEQFF.

This clonotype has just a few counts. The chain has TRBV5-1 and TRBJ1-1; 9 nucleotides agree with TRBD1. V dropped 0 bases and J dropped 6; count of bases not matched to a gene: 6. The germline V gene has CDR1 SGHRS and CDR2 YFSETQ. The CDR3 contains 15 residues. This CDR3 is CASSLGGTGLPEAFF. For the CDR3, the DNA is TGCGCCAGCAGCTTGGGGGGGACAGGGCTCCCTGAAGCTTTCTTT.

This clonotype was found a few times. This sequence joins TRBV7-8 and TRBJ2-5; 8 nucleotides agree with TRBD2. CDR1 is SGHVS, CDR2 FQNEAQ, per germline. Trimming removed 2 bases from V and 2 bases from J; junction bases left unmatched: 7. The CDR3 is made up of 16 amino acids. The CDR3 here is CASSLILRGAQETQYF. The CDR3 DNA follows: TGTGCCAGCAGCTTAATCTTGCGGGGGGCACAAGAGACCCAGTACTTC.

The V gene is TRBV27, the J gene TRBJ2-7, with D maybe TRBD2 (5 bases). The CDR3 sequence is 14 residues long. V was cut by 7 bases and J by 6 bases, with 19 bases left in between. Per germline, CDR1 MNHEY and CDR2 SMNVEV (reference sequence). In DNA form, the CDR3 reads TGTGCCAGCACCCGTGAGGGCCCTCCCGTCGAGCAGTACTTC. This codes for CASTREGPPVEQYF.

The chain has TRBV12-3 or TRBV12-4 and TRBJ1-2; D might be TRBD1 (5 bases). Trimming pared 8 bases from V and 4 bases from J, leaving 17 bases between. This CDR3 has 14 amino acids. The CDR3, as DNA: TGTGCCAGCGGTCCGATGGGGCCCGTCTATGGCTACACCTTC. Amino acid sequence: CASGPMGPVYGYTF.

The CDR3 region has the DNA TGTGCCAACTCCCCGACAGGGGACTACAATGAGCAGTTCTTC. This translates into CANSPTGDYNEQFF. This chain links TRBV10-3 with TRBJ2-1; TRBD1 matches 8 bases. The CDR3 is made up of 14 amino acids. Germline lookup yields CDR1 ENHRY and CDR2 SYGVKD. Losses at the gene ends were 10 bases for V and 3 bases for J; bases not matched to a gene: 8.

The V and J genes are TRBV6-2 or TRBV6-3 and TRBJ2-7, with D possibly matching TRBD2 (6 bases). Germline V gene lookup returns CDR1 MNHEY and CDR2 SVGEGT. V lost 2 bases to trimming and J lost 12 bases, with 11 bases between them. This CDR3 comprises 11 residues. CDR3 sequence: CASSYPQGLYF. The CDR3 bases are TGTGCCAGCAGTTACCCCCAGGGACTGTACTTC.

This rearrangement joins TRBV4-1 to TRBJ1-2, with D possibly TRBD1 on 5 matching bases. CDR3 size: 15 residues. Germline assignment: CDR1 MGHRA and CDR2 YSYEKL. V was clipped by 0 bases and J by 1 base, with 9 bases between them. The CDR3 protein is CASSQEGRVNYGYTF. CDR3 in DNA: TGCGCCAGCAGCCAAGAGGGGCGGGTTAACTATGGCTACACCTTC.

This chain joins TRBV5-1 and TRBJ1-2, with 10 positions matching TRBD1. This CDR3 comprises 16 residues. CDR1 and CDR2 from the germline V gene are SGHRS and YFSETQ. Trimming removed 2 bases from V and 7 bases from J; junction bases left unmatched: 11. In nucleotides, the CDR3 is TGCGCCAGCAGCTTCAAGACCCGACAGGGGGCGGTTGGCTACACCTTC. Protein product: CASSFKTRQGAVGYTF.

The chain uses TRBV5-5 and TRBJ1-2, with D possibly TRBD1 on 5 matching bases. This CDR3 has 15 residues. CDR1 and CDR2 (germline): SGHKS, YYEKEE (reference sequence). The V and J ends lost 0 bases and 2 bases respectively, with 11 bases between them. CDR3 in DNA: TGTGCCAGCAGCTTGGCGGGACTCCTGAACTATGGCTACACCTTC. Translation: CASSLAGLLNYGYTF.

This clonotype has only a few counts. The chain employs TRBV10-3 and TRBJ2-5, with a weak D call TRBD1 (7 bases). The CDR3 has 14 amino acids. V was pared by 5 bases and J by 3 bases, with 13 bases between. In germline, CDR1 is ENHRY, CDR2 SYGVKD. The CDR3 protein is CAISPRGAEETQYF. DNA of the CDR3: TGTGCCATCAGTCCCAGGGGGGCAGAAGAGACCCAGTACTTC.